This TCR beta chain was found in a study of control samples from healthy donors and cancer patients. The germline gives CDR1 LNHDA, CDR2 SQIVND (reference sequence). CDR3 length: 17 amino acids. V was clipped by 1 base and J by 4 bases, with 19 bases between them. Produced via immunoSEQ multiplex PCR; TCRdb's table is partial and in-frame only. The sample lists 150,000 or so clones, around 88% occurring once. This rearrangement joins TRBV19 to TRBJ1-2; unclear D gene. Sequencing input: blood. The clonotype comes from a man aged 18 to 30 in good health. The chain's CDR3 is CASSIVPSAGSFYGYTF. Written as DNA, the CDR3 is TGTGCCAGTAGTATAGTTCCCTCGGCAGGATCCTTCTATGGCTACACCTTC.